What follows are 5 T cell receptor beta chains derived from one specimen sequenced in a study of T-cell reconstitution after alpha-beta-depleted transplantation in children. It was with unique molecular identifiers that the TCRbeta library was prepared. TCRdb called the PCR reads again in MiXCR, with one record for every CDR3 protein. This sample has 350,000 to 400,000 distinct CDR3 sequences, with 10% to 15% found just once. The input for sequencing was PBMCs, taken from the stem cell graft. Source of these receptors: a human donor who donated a stem cell graft to a child with Fanconi anemia.

The table lists this clonotype with many counts. This rearrangement joins TRBV12-3 or TRBV12-4 to TRBJ1-3, with D hard to call. This CDR3 has 14 residues. V lost 5 bases, J lost 0 bases, and 8 bases lay in between. The CDR3 spells CASSPWSSGNTIYF. DNA for the CDR3: TGTGCCAGCAGTCCGTGGAGCTCTGGAAACACCATATATTTT.

The rearrangement joins TRBV7-9 to TRBJ2-7; D is undetermined. The CDR3 length is 12 residues. Trimming cost V 4 bases and J 6 bases, with 10 bases left between them. The V gene's germline CDR1 is SEHNR and CDR2 FQNEAQ (reference sequence). The CDR3 coding sequence is TGTGCCAGCAGCTCGCAGATCCTCGAGCAGTACTTC. Translated, it gives CASSSQILEQYF.

There are a few counts of this clonotype. The chain carries TRBV6-2 or TRBV6-3 and TRBJ2-1; weak D call: TRBD2 (7 bases). V was pared by 11 bases and J by 9 bases, with 14 bases between. Germline CDR1 reads MNHEY; CDR2 reads SVGEGT. The CDR3 has 11 amino acids. CDR3 nucleotides: TGTGCCTCCGGAGGGGGGGGTGAGCAGTTCTTC. This encodes CASGGGGEQFF.

This clonotype was recorded many times. The V gene is TRBV10-2, the J gene TRBJ2-5; 7 positions agree with TRBD1. This CDR3 spans 15 amino acids. V was clipped by 3 bases and J by 5 bases; unmatched bases: 9. Germline CDR1 is WSHSY and CDR2 is SAAADI. The CDR3 DNA sequence: TGCGCCAGCAGTGACATGGACAGGAAAAGGGAGACCCAGTACTTC. Its translation is CASSDMDRKRETQYF.

The CDR3 loop is CASSPQHSNQPQHF. The CDR3 region has the DNA TGTGCCAGCTCACCCCAACATTCCAATCAGCCCCAGCATTTT. The chain recombines TRBV18 with TRBJ1-5; no firm D call. V lost 3 bases, J lost 3 bases, and 9 bases lay in between. The CDR3 runs to 14 residues. Germline values: CDR1 KGHSH, CDR2 LQKENI. Filled out from reference TRBV18 and TRBJ1-5, the complete variable domain reads NAGVMQNPRHLVRRRGQEARLRCSPMKGHSHVYWYRQLPEEGLKFMVYLQKENIIDESGMPKERFSAEFPKEGPSILRIQQVVRGDSAAYFCASSPQHSNQPQHFGDGTRLSIL.